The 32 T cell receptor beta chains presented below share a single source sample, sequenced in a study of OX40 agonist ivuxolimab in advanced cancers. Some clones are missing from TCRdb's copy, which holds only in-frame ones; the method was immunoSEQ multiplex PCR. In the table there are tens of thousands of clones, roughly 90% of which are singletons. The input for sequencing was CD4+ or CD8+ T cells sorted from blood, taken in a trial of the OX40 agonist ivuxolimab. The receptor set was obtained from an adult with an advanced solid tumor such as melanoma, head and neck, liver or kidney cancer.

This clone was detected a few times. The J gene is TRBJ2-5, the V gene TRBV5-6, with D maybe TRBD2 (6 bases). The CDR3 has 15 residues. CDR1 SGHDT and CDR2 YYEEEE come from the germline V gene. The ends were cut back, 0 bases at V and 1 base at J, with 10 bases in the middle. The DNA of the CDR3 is TGTGCCAGCAGCTTGGGAGGAGGGGCCCAAGAGACCCAGTACTTC. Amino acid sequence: CASSLGGGAQETQYF.

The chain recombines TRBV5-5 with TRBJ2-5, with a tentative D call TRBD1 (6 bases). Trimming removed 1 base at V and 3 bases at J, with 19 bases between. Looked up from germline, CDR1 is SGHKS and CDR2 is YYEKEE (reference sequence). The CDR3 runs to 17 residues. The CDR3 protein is CASSLRVPGQLEETQYF. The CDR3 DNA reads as TGTGCCAGCAGCTTGCGGGTCCCAGGACAGTTGGAAGAGACCCAGTACTTC.

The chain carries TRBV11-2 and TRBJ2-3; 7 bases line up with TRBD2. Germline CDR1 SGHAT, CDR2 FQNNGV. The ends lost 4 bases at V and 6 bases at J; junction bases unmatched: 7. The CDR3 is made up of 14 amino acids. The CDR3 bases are TGTGCCAGCAGCTCCCTAGCGGTAGGGGATACGCAGTATTTT. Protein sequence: CASSSLAVGDTQYF.

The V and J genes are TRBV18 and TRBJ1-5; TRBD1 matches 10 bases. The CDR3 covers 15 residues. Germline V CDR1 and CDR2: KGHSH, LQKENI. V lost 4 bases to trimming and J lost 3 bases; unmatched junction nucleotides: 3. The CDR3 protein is CASSQDRGINQPQHF. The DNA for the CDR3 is TGTGCCAGCTCACAGGACAGGGGGATCAATCAGCCCCAGCATTTT.

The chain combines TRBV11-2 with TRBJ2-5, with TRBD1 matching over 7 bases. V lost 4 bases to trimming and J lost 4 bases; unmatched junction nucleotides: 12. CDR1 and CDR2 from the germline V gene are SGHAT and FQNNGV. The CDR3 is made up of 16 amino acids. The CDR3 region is CASSYQGRGIPETQYF. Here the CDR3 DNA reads TGTGCCAGCAGCTATCAGGGCAGGGGGATTCCAGAGACCCAGTACTTC.

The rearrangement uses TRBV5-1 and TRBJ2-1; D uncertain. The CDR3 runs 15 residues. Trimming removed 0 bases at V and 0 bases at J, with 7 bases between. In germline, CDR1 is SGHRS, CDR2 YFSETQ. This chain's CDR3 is CASSLGQPSYNEQFF. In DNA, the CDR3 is TGCGCCAGCAGCTTGGGCCAGCCCTCCTACAATGAGCAGTTCTTC.

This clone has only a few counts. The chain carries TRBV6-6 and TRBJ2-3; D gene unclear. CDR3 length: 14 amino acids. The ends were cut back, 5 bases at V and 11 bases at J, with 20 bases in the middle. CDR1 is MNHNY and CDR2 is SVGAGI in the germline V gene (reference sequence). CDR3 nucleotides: TGTGCCAGCAGTGACACTGGTGGCCACGAAGTGCAGTATTTT. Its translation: CASSDTGGHEVQYF.

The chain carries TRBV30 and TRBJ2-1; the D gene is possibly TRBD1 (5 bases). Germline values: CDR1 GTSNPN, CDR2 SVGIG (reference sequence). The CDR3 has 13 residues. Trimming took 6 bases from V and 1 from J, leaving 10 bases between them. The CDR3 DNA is TGTGCCTGTCAGGGTAGGTCCTACAATGAGCAGTTCTTC. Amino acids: CACQGRSYNEQFF.

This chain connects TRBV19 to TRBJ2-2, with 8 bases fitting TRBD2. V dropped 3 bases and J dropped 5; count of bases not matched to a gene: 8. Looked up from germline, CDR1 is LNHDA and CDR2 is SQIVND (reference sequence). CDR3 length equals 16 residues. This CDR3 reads CASSIGPGGGTGELFF. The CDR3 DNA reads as TGTGCCAGTAGTATCGGCCCCGGGGGGGGGACCGGGGAGCTGTTTTTT.

The DNA for the CDR3 is TGTGCCTGGACTGGTGGCGGGGCAGGGGGCGATTACGAGCAGTACTTC. This encodes CAWTGGGAGGDYEQYF. The V call is TRBV30, the J call TRBJ2-7, with 8 bases fitting TRBD1. The length of the CDR3 is 16 residues. The V and J ends lost 4 bases and 4 bases, in that order; junction bases with no gene match: 15. Germline CDR1 and CDR2: GTSNPN and SVGIG (reference sequence).

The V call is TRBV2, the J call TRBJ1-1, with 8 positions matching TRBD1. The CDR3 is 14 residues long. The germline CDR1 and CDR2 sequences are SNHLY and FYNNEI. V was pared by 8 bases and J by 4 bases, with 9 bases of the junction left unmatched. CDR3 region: CASSGPGGGTEAFF. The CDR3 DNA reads TGTGCCAGCTCAGGGCCAGGGGGCGGCACTGAAGCTTTCTTT.

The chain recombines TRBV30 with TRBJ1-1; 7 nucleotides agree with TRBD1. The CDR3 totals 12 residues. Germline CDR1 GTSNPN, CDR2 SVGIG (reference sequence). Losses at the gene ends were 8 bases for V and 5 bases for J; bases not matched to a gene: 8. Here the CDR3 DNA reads TGTGCCCTACGGACAGGTAGTACTGAAGCTTTCTTT. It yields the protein CALRTGSTEAFF. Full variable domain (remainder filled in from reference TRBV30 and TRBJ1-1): SQTIHQWPATLVQPVGSPLSLECTVEGTSNPNLYWYRQAAGRGLQLLFYSVGIGQISSEVPQNLSASRPQDRQFILSSKKLLLSDSGFYLCALRTGSTEAFFGQGTRLTVV.

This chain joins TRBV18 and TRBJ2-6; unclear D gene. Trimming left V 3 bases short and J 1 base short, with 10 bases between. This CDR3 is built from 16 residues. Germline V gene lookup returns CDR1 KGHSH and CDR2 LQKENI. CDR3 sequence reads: CASSPALTSGANVLTF. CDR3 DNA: TGTGCCAGCTCACCGGCTTTAACTTCTGGGGCCAACGTCCTGACTTTC.

The CDR3 sequence: CASSPLGAGGPTGELFF. The CDR3 region has the DNA TGTGCCAGCAGCCCCCTGGGAGCGGGAGGGCCCACCGGGGAGCTGTTTTTT. This rearrangement joins TRBV11-1 to TRBJ2-2; 10 bases are a match to TRBD2. Germline CDR1 reads SGHAT; CDR2 reads FQDESV (reference sequence). The CDR3 sequence is 17 residues long. V lost 5 bases, J lost 4 bases, and 10 bases stayed unmatched.

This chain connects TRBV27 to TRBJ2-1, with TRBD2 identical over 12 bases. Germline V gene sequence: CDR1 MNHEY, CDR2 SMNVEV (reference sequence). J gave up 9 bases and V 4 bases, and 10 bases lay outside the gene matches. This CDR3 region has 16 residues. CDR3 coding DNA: TGTGCCAGCAGTTCATGGACTAGCGGGGCCGCAGGTGAGCAGTTCTTC. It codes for CASSSWTSGAAGEQFF.

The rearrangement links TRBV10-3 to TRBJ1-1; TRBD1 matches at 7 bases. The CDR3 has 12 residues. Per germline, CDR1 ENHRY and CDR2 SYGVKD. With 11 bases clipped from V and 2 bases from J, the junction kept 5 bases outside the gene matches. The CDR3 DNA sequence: TGTGCCTCTACAGGGGCCAACACTGAAGCTTTCTTT. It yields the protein CASTGANTEAFF.

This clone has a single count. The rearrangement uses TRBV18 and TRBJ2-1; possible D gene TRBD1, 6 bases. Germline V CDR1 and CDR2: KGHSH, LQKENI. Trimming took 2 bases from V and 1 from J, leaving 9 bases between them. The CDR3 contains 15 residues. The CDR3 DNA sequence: TGTGCCAGCTCACCAAACAGGGATTCCTACAATGAGCAGTTCTTC. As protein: CASSPNRDSYNEQFF.

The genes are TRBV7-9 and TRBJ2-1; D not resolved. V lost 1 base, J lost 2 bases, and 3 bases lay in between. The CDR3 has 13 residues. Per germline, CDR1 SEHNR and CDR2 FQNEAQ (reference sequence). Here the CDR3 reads CASSLVAYNEQFF. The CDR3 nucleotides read TGTGCCAGCAGCTTAGTCGCCTACAATGAGCAGTTCTTC.

CDR3 loop: CAWSSPAGRGGTQYF. DNA of the CDR3: TGTGCCTGGAGTTCCCCTGCGGGAAGGGGGGGTACGCAGTATTTT. The genes are TRBV30 and TRBJ2-3, with D tentatively TRBD2 (7 bases). The germline V and J ends were trimmed by 2 bases and 8 bases, with 20 bases remaining between them. Germline CDR1 and CDR2: GTSNPN and SVGIG (reference sequence). This CDR3 region has 15 residues.

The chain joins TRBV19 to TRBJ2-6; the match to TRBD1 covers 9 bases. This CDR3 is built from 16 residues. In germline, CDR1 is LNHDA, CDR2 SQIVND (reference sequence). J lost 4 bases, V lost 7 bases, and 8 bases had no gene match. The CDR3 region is CASTHRGRFGANVLTF. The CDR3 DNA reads TGTGCCAGTACACACAGGGGGCGCTTCGGGGCCAACGTCCTGACTTTC.

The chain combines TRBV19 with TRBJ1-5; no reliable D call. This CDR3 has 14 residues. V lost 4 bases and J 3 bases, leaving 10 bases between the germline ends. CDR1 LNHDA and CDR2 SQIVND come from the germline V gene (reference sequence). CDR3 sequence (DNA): TGTGCCAGTAGTAATTATGGGGACAATCAGCCCCAGCATTTT. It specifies CASSNYGDNQPQHF.

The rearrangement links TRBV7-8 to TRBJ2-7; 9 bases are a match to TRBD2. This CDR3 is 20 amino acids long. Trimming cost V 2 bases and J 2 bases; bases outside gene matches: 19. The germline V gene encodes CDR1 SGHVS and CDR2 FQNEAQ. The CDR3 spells CASSLSIGSGRLKQTYEQYF. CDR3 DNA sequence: TGTGCCAGCAGCTTAAGCATTGGGAGCGGGAGGCTAAAACAAACCTACGAGCAGTACTTC.

This chain's CDR3 is CATSPAGNEQFF. DNA for the CDR3: TGTGCCACTTCCCCAGCGGGCAATGAGCAGTTCTTC. The J gene is TRBJ2-1, the V gene TRBV19; possibly TRBD2 for D (6 bases). The germline CDR1 and CDR2 sequences are LNHDA and SQIVND (reference sequence). The V end was cut by 10 bases, the J end by 6 bases, with 13 bases between. The CDR3 has 12 amino acids.

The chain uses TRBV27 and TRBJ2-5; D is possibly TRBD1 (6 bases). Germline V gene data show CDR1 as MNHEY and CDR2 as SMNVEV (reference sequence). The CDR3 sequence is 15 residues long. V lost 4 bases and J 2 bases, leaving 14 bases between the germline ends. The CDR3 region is CASSSPGQPQETQYF. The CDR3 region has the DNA TGTGCCAGCAGTTCGCCGGGACAACCTCAAGAGACCCAGTACTTC.

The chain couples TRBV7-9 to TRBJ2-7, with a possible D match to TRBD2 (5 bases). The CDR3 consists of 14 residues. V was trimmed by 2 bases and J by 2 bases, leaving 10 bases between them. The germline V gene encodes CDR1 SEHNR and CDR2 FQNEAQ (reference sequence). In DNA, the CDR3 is TGTGCCAGCAGCTTAAGGACTGGTACCTACGAGCAGTACTTC. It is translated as CASSLRTGTYEQYF.

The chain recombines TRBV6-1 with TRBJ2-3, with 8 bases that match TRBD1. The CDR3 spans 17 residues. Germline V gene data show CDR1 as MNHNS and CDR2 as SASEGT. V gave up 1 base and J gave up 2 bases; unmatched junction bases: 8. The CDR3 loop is CASSEGSRQGHTDTQYF. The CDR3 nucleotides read TGTGCCAGCAGTGAAGGTTCGCGACAGGGGCACACAGATACGCAGTATTTT.

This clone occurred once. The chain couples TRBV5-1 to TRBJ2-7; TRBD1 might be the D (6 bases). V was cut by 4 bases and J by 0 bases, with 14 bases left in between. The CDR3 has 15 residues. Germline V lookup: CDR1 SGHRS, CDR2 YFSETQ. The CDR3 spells CASSNTGFSSYEQYF. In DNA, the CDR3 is TGCGCCAGCAGCAATACAGGGTTCAGCTCCTACGAGCAGTACTTC.

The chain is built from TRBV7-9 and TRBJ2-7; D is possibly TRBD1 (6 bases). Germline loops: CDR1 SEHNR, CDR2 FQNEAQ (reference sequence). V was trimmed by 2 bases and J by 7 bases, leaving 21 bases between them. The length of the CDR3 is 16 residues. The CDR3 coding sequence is TGTGCCAGCAGCTTATCAGGGTCAGGGGATCAGGATGAGCAGTACTTC. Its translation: CASSLSGSGDQDEQYF. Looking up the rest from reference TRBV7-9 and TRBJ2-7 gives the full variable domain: DTGVSQNPRHKITKRGQNVTFRCDPISEHNRLYWYRQTLGQGPEFLTYFQNEAQLEKSRLLSDRFSAERPKGSFSTLEIQRTEQGDSAMYLCASSLSGSGDQDEQYFGPGTRLTVT.

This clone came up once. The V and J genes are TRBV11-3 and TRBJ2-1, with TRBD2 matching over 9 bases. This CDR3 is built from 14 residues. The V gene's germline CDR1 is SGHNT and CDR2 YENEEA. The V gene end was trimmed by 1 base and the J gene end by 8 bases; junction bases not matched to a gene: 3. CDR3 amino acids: CASSLGGGGDEQFF. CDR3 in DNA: TGTGCCAGCAGCTTAGGCGGGGGGGGCGATGAGCAGTTCTTC.

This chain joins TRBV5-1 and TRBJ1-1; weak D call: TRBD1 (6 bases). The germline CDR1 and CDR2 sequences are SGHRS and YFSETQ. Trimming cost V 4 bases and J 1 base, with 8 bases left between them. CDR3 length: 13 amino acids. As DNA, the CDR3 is TGCGCCAGCAGCCGGACAGCGAACACTGAAGCTTTCTTT. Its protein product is CASSRTANTEAFF.

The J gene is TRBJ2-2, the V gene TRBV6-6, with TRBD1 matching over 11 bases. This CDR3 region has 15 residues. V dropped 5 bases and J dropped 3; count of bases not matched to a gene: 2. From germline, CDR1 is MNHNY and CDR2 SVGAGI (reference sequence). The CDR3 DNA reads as TGTGCCAGCAGTGGACAGGGGGCAGACACCGGGGAGCTGTTTTTT. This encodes CASSGQGADTGELFF.

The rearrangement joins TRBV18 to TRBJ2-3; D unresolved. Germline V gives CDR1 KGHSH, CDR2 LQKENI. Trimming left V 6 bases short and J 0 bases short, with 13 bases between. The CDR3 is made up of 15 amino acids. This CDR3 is CASSPLPASTDTQYF. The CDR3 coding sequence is TGTGCCAGCTCGCCCCTCCCGGCAAGCACAGATACGCAGTATTTT.